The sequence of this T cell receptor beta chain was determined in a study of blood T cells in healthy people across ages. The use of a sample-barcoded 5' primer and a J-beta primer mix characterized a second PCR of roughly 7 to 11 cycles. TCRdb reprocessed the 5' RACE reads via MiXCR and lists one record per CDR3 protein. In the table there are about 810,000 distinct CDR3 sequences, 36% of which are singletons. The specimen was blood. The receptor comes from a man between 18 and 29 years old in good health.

The CDR3 loop reads CASSQQSGQGAAPTQYF. In DNA, the CDR3 is TGCGCCAGCAGCCAACAAAGCGGACAGGGGGCCGCTCCAACGCAGTATTTT. The chain recombines TRBV4-3 with TRBJ2-3; 11 bases are a match to TRBD1. Germline V gives CDR1 LGHNA, CDR2 YSLEER. The CDR3 is 17 amino acids. J lost 9 bases, V lost 2 bases, and 13 bases had no gene match.